The entry that follows covers one T cell receptor (beta chain) sequence. There are a few counts of this clonotype. Its antigen target is currently unknown. No much larger clone exists at a distance of one base, and base qualities are not known. The library was prepared using PCR. Instrument on record: Illumina HiSeq 2500. To normalize quantification of the TCRbeta repertoire, the TCR libraries were built with molecular barcoding that relied on unique molecular identifiers. Starting from the raw public reads, TCRdb applied fastp trimming at Q25, assembled clones with MiXCR and retained in-frame beta chains. Identical CDR3 proteins give one entry, which carries the most common genes and DNA. The table for this sample lists about 240,000 distinct CDR3 sequences; roughly 24% of them were counted only once. The ten largest clones add up to roughly 2.6% of the sample. This record belongs to a study of T-cell reconstitution after alpha-beta-depleted transplantation in children (TCRdb year 2016). Describing the broader study: T-cell immune reconstitution after TCRalphabeta/CD19-depleted allogeneic hematopoietic cell transplantation in children was quantitatively tracked in the study by means of TCR repertoire profiling.

Results and caveats for the whole study, not just this receptor: In some patients, high TCRbeta diversity at day 60 was attributed to recipient T cells and intrathymic progenitors that had survived conditioning. Over subsequent months, a decline in hyperexpanded clone frequencies was noted, and after one year, T-cell counts and TCRbeta diversity were mostly ascribed to newly produced T cells. The apparently early recovery of alphabetaT-cell counts about two months after transplant reportedly depended on only several hundred rapidly expanded clones that came from non-depleted graft cells.

Compared with germline, V lacks 6 bases and J lacks 5 bases; bases without a gene match: 1. CDR1 and CDR2 are read off the germline V gene as MRHNA and SNTAGT. From its cysteine to its phenylalanine, the CDR3 spans 13 amino acids. Only CDR3 DNA is held: 39 bases, read in frame from base 1. Reading the label with the study, this specimen's treatment or condition is: allogeneic hematopoietic cell transplantation with graft depleted of TCRalphabeta T cells and CD19 B cells. The children who served as transplant recipients had been given grafts of TCRalphabeta/CD19-depleted allogeneic hematopoietic cells.

The sequence links TRBV6-4 to TRBJ2-1, with 10 bases aligning to TRBD2. The TCR originated in a girl aged 2-10 years with Fanconi anemia, due to receive a stem cell transplant. Material: PBMCs, obtained before TCRalphabeta/CD19-depleted stem cell transplant. The DNA sequence follows: TGTGCCAGCAGACTAGCGGGGAACAATGAGCAGTTCTTC. Its product reads: CASRLAGNNEQFF.